A single sample gave rise to the 12 T cell receptor beta chains below, sequenced in a study of OX40 agonist ivuxolimab in advanced cancers. Sequencing used immunoSEQ multiplex PCR; TCRdb keeps in-frame clones, though not all of them. The sample lists 35,000 to 45,000 clones, 75% to 85% occurring once. The sequencing used CD4+ or CD8+ T cells sorted from blood, collected in a trial of the OX40 agonist ivuxolimab. The receptors here all came from an adult with an advanced solid tumor such as melanoma, head and neck, liver or kidney cancer.

This sequence joins TRBV9 and TRBJ2-1, with D possibly TRBD2 on 6 matching bases. The germline CDR1 and CDR2 sequences are SGDLS and YYNGEE. The CDR3 spans 16 residues. The V gene lost 0 bases and the J gene lost 3 bases, with 13 bases spanning the gap. The CDR3 is CASSVAGSGYYNEQFF. The CDR3, as DNA: TGTGCCAGCAGCGTAGCCGGGAGCGGGTACTACAATGAGCAGTTCTTC. Variable domain in full (rest from reference TRBV9 and TRBJ2-1): DSGVTQTPKHLITATGQRVTLRCSPRSGDLSVYWYQQSLDQGLQFLIQYYNGEERAKGNILERFSAQQFPDLHSELNLSSLELGDSALYFCASSVAGSGYYNEQFFGPGTRLTVL.

The rearrangement uses TRBV2 and TRBJ2-2, with 12 positions matching TRBD2. The CDR3 consists of 16 residues. Germline loops: CDR1 SNHLY, CDR2 FYNNEI. J lost 4 bases, V lost 4 bases, and 4 bases had no gene match. The CDR3, as DNA: TGTGCCAGCAGTGCTAGCGGGGGGGCCAGCACCGGGGAGCTGTTTTTT. It translates to CASSASGGASTGELFF.

The rearrangement joins TRBV29-1 to TRBJ2-1; D unresolved. Germline V lookup: CDR1 SQVTM, CDR2 ANQGSEA. CDR3 size: 10 residues. V lost 3 bases and J 10 bases, leaving 7 bases between the germline ends. The CDR3 loop is CSVETSEQFF. CDR3 bases: TGCAGCGTTGAGACTTCCGAGCAGTTCTTC.

The V call is TRBV5-4, the J call TRBJ2-1, with D possibly being TRBD2 (6 bases). The CDR3 extends over 15 amino acids. Trimming shortened V by 4 bases and J by 8 bases, and 19 bases separated the two germline ends. The V gene's germline CDR1 is SGHNT and CDR2 YYREEE (reference sequence). CDR3 DNA: TGTGCCAGCAGCCTTAGACTAGAATGGGGCGATGAGCAGTTCTTC. This translates into CASSLRLEWGDEQFF.

The V gene is TRBV7-9, the J gene TRBJ1-4, with D uncertain. The CDR3 is 15 amino acids. V lost 1 base to trimming and J lost 6 bases, with 12 bases between them. Per the germline V gene, CDR1 is SEHNR and CDR2 is FQNEAQ (reference sequence). The CDR3 DNA reads TGTGCCAGCAGCTTAGGTAGGGTGAAAGATGAAAAACTGTTTTTT. This translates into CASSLGRVKDEKLFF.

The J gene is TRBJ2-1, the V gene TRBV30; D might be TRBD2 (6 bases). The V gene lost 3 bases and the J gene lost 1 base, with 7 bases spanning the gap. This CDR3 region has 13 residues. The germline V gene encodes CDR1 GTSNPN and CDR2 SVGIG (reference sequence). Written as DNA, the CDR3 is TGTGCCTGGAGCGGGGGTTCCTACAATGAGCAGTTCTTC. Encoded protein: CAWSGGSYNEQFF.

This rearrangement joins TRBV14 to TRBJ2-1; either TRBD1 or TRBD2 may fit D (5 bases each). Looked up from germline, CDR1 is SGHDN and CDR2 is FVKESK. Trimming took 0 bases from V and 5 from J, leaving 23 bases between them. CDR3 size: 19 residues. The CDR3 reads CASSQDGIGRDRRNNEQFF. CDR3 DNA sequence: TGTGCCAGCAGCCAAGATGGAATAGGTAGGGACCGACGAAACAATGAGCAGTTCTTC.

The chain carries TRBV27 and TRBJ1-5; D possibly corresponds to TRBD1 (6 bases). Looked up from germline, CDR1 is MNHEY and CDR2 is SMNVEV (reference sequence). Trimming stripped 6 bases from V and 6 bases from J, with 24 bases between. The CDR3 is made up of 17 amino acids. The CDR3 nucleotides read TGTGCCAGCAGGAACCAAGGGACAATTGGTGGTAGTCAGCCCCAGCATTTT. This sequence encodes CASRNQGTIGGSQPQHF.

This clone turned up a few times. The V call is TRBV11-2, the J call TRBJ1-6; D is ambiguous. CDR3 length: 16 residues. V was clipped by 1 base and J by 0 bases, with 7 bases between them. Germline CDR1 is SGHAT and CDR2 is FQNNGV. CDR3 region: CASSLVRGSYNSPLHF. The CDR3, as DNA: TGTGCCAGCAGCTTAGTGCGGGGCTCCTATAATTCACCCCTCCACTTT.

This chain connects TRBV7-2 to TRBJ2-2, with D possibly TRBD2 on 6 matching bases. The CDR3 sequence is 16 residues long. V was clipped by 5 bases and J by 7 bases, with 20 bases between them. The germline gives CDR1 SGHTA, CDR2 FQGNSA. CDR3 in DNA: TGTGCCAGCAGCCTCCGGGACGGGGGTCGAAGCGGGGAGCTGTTTTTT. This gives the protein CASSLRDGGRSGELFF.

The chain has TRBV7-3 and TRBJ2-6, with D perhaps matching TRBD1 (5 bases). CDR1 is SGHTA, CDR2 FQGTGA, per germline. CDR3 length: 16 residues. The V end lost 5 bases, the J end lost 0 bases, and 11 bases lay between the germline ends. The CDR3 nucleotides read TGTGCCAGCAGCCCGACAGCCGACTCTGGGGCCAACGTCCTGACTTTC. Residues: CASSPTADSGANVLTF.

The J gene is TRBJ2-3, the V gene TRBV7-9; TRBD1 matches 9 bases. V was pared by 5 bases and J by 0 bases, with 9 bases of the junction left unmatched. The CDR3 totals 17 residues. Germline loops: CDR1 SEHNR, CDR2 FQNEAQ (reference sequence). CDR3 sequence reads: CASSLLPGTGSTDTQYF. The CDR3 bases are TGTGCCAGCAGCCTCTTACCCGGGACAGGGAGCACAGATACGCAGTATTTT.